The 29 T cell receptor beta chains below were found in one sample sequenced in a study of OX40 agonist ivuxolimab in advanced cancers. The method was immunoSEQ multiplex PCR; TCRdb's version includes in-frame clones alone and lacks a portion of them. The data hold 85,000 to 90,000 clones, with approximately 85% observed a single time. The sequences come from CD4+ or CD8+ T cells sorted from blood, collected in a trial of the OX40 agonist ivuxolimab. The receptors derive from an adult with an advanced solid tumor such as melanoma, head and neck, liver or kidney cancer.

Here the CDR3 DNA reads TGTGCCAGCAGCTTGGAGGGGGACACTGAAGCTTTCTTT. Its translation: CASSLEGDTEAFF. The rearrangement uses TRBV7-9 and TRBJ1-1, with D possibly TRBD1 on 6 matching bases. CDR1 and CDR2 from the germline V gene are SEHNR and FQNEAQ (reference sequence). The germline V and J ends were trimmed by 3 bases and 3 bases, with 8 bases remaining between them. CDR3 length: 13 residues. The full variable domain, in which reference TRBV7-9 and TRBJ1-1 provide the parts outside the CDR3, is DTGVSQNPRHKITKRGQNVTFRCDPISEHNRLYWYRQTLGQGPEFLTYFQNEAQLEKSRLLSDRFSAERPKGSFSTLEIQRTEQGDSAMYLCASSLEGDTEAFFGQGTRLTVV.

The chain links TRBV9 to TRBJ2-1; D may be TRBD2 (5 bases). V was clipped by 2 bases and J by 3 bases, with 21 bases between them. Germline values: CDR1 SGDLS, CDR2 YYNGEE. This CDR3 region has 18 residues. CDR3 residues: CASSVSGIPLAYYNEQFF. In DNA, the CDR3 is TGTGCCAGCAGCGTCTCCGGGATTCCACTCGCCTACTACAATGAGCAGTTCTTC.

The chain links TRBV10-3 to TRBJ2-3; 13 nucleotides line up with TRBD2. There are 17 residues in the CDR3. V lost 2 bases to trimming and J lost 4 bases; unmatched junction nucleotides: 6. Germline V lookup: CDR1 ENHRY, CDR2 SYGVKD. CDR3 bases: TGTGCCATCAGTGAGCGCACTAGCGGGGGGGGGTCAGATACGCAGTATTTT. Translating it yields CAISERTSGGGSDTQYF.

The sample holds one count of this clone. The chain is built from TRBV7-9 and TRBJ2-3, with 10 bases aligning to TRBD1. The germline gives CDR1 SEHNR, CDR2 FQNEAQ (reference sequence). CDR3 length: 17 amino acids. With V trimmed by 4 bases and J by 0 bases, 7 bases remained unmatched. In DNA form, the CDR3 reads TGTGCCAGCAGCTCAGACAGGGGGCGGGGGAGCACAGATACGCAGTATTTT. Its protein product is CASSSDRGRGSTDTQYF.

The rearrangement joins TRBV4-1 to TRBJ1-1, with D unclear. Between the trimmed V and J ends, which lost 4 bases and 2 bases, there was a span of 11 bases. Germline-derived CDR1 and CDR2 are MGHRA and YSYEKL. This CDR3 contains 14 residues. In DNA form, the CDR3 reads TGCGCCAGCAGCCTAGGACCTATCAACACTGAAGCTTTCTTT. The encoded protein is CASSLGPINTEAFF.

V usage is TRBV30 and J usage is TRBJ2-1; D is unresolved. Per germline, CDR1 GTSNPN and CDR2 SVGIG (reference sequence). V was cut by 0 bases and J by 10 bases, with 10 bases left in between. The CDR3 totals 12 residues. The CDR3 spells CAWSVIPEEQFF. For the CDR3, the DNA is TGTGCCTGGAGTGTAATTCCGGAAGAGCAGTTCTTC.

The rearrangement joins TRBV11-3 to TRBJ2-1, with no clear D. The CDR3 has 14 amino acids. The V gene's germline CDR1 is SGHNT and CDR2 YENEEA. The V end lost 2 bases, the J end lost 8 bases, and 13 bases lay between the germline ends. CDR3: CASSLRIGSDEQFF. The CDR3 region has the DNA TGTGCCAGCAGCTTAAGAATTGGGTCGGATGAGCAGTTCTTC.

The CDR3 coding sequence is TGTGCCAGCAGCATGGGGACAGGGGAAAACACCGGGGAGCTGTTTTTT. Encoded protein: CASSMGTGENTGELFF. V and J are TRBV2 and TRBJ2-2; 10 bases line up with TRBD1. This CDR3 contains 16 residues. Germline loops: CDR1 SNHLY, CDR2 FYNNEI. The J segment lost 2 bases and the V segment lost 6 bases, leaving 6 bases of the junction unmatched.

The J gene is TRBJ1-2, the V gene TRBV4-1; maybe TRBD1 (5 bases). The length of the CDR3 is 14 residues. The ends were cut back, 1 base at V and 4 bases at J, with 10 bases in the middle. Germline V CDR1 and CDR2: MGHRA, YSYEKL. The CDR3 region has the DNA TGCGCCAGCAGCCAAGTTCCGGGGGGCTATGGCTACACCTTC. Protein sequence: CASSQVPGGYGYTF.

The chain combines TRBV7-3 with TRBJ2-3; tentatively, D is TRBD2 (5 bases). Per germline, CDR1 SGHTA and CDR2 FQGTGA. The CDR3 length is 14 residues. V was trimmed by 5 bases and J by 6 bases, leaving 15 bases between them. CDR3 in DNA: TGTGCCAGCAGCGCCAGCGGCAACCTCGATACGCAGTATTTT. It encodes CASSASGNLDTQYF.

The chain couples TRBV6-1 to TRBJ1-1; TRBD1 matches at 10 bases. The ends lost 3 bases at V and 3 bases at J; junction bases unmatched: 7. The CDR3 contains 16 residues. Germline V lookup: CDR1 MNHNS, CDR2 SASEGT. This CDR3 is CASSDLTGGAYTEAFF. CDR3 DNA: TGTGCCAGCAGTGATTTGACAGGGGGCGCGTACACTGAAGCTTTCTTT.

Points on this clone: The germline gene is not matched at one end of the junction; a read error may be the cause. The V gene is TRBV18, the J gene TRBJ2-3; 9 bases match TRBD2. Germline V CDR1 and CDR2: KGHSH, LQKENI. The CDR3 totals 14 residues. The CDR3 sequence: CASSPGTSRDTQYF. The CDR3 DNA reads TGTGCCAGCTCTCCAGGGACTAGCAGAGATACGCAGTATTTT.

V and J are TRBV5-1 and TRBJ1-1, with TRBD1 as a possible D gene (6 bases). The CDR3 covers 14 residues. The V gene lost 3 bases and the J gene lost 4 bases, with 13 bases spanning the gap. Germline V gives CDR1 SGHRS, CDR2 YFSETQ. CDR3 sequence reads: CASSYREGTTEAFF. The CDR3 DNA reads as TGCGCCAGCAGCTACAGGGAGGGCACCACTGAAGCTTTCTTT.

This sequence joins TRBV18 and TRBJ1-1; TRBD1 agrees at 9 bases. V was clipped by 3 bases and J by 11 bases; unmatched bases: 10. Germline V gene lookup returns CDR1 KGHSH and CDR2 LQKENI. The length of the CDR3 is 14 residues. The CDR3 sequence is CASSPEGQGSSAFF. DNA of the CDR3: TGTGCCAGCTCACCCGAGGGACAGGGAAGTTCGGCTTTCTTT.

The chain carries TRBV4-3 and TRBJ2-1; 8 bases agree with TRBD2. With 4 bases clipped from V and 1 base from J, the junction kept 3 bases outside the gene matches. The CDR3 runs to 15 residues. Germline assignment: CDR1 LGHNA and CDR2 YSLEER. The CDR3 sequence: CASSPGLASYNEQFF. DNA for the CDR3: TGCGCCAGCAGCCCCGGACTAGCTTCCTACAATGAGCAGTTCTTC.

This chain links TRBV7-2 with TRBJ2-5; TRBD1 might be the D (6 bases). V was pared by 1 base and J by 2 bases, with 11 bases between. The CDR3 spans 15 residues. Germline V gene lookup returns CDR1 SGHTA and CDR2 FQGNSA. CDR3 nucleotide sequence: TGTGCCAGCAGCTTAGGTCGAAGGGGGCAAGAGACCCAGTACTTC. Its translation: CASSLGRRGQETQYF.

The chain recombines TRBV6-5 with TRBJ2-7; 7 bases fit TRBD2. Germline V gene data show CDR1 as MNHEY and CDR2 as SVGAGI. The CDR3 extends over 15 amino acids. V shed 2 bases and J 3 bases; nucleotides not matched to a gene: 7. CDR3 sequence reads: CASSYSPSGVYEQYF. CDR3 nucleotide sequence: TGTGCCAGCAGTTACAGTCCTAGCGGCGTCTACGAGCAGTACTTC.

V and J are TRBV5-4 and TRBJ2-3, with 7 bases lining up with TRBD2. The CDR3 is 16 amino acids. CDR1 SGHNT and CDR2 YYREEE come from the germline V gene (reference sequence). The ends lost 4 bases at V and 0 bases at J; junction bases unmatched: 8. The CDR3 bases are TGTGCCAGCAGCCCTGGGACTACATCTAGCACAGATACGCAGTATTTT. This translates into CASSPGTTSSTDTQYF.

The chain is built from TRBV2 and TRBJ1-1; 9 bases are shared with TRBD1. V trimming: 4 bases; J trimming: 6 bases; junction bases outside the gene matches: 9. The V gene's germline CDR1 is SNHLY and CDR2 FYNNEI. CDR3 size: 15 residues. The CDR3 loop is CASSAKTGGRAEAFF. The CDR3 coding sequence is TGTGCCAGCAGTGCCAAAACAGGGGGCCGGGCTGAAGCTTTCTTT.

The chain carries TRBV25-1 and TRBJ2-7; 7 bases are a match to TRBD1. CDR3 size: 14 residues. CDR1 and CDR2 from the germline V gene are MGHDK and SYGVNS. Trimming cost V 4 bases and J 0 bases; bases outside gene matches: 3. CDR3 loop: CASSAAGGSYEQYF. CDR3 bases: TGTGCCAGCAGTGCCGCAGGGGGCTCCTACGAGCAGTACTTC.

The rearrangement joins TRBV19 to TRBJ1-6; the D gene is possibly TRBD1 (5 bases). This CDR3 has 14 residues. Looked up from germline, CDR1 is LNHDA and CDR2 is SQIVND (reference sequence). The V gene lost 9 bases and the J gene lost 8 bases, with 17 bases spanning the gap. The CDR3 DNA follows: TGTGCCAGCCGACATGTCCAGGGCGATTCACCCCTCCACTTT. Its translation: CASRHVQGDSPLHF.

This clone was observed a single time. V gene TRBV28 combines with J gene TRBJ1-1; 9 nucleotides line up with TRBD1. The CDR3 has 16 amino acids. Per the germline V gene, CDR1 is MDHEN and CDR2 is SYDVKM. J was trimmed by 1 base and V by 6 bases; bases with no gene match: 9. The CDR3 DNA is TGTGCCAGCAGATTGTTATTGGGACAGGGGAACACTGAAGCTTTCTTT. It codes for CASRLLLGQGNTEAFF.

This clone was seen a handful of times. CDR3 amino acids: CASSSPRRGGTRENTIYF. CDR3 bases: TGTGCCAGCAGCTCGCCACGGAGGGGGGGGACACGAGAAAACACCATATATTTT. The J gene is TRBJ1-3, the V gene TRBV7-8; D is possibly TRBD1 (6 bases). V gave up 4 bases and J gave up 6 bases, with 25 bases separating them. Per germline, CDR1 SGHVS and CDR2 FQNEAQ. The CDR3 is 18 amino acids.

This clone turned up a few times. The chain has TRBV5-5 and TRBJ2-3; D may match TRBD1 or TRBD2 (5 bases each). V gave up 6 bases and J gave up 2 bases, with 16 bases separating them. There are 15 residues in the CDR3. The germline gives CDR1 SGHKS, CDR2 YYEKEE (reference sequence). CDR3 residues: CASTPLGVATDTQYF. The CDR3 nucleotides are TGTGCCAGCACCCCCTTGGGGGTCGCCACAGATACGCAGTATTTT. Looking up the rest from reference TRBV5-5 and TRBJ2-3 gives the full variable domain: DAGVTQSPTHLIKTRGQQVTLRCSPISGHKSVSWYQQVLGQGPQFIFQYYEKEERGRGNFPDRFSARQFPNYSSELNVNALLLGDSALYLCASTPLGVATDTQYFGPGTRLTVL.

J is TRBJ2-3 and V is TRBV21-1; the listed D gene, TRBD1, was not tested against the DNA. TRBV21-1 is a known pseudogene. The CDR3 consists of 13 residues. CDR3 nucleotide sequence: TGTGCCAGCAGCAGTCCAGGGGCAGATACGCAGTATTTT. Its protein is CASSSPGADTQYF.

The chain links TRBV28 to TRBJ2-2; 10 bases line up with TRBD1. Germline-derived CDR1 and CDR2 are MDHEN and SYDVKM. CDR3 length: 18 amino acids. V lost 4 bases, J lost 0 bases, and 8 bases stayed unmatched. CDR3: CASSSAAGTGANTGELFF. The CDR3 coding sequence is TGTGCCAGCAGTTCCGCCGCCGGGACAGGGGCGAACACCGGGGAGCTGTTTTTT.

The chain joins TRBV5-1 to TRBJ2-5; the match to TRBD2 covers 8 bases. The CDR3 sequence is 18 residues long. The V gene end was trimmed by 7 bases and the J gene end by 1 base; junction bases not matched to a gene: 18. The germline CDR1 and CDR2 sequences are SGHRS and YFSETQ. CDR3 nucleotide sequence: TGCGCCAGCTCCTCGGGAGGGTACGCGGGGGGCCTCCAAGAGACCCAGTACTTC. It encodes CASSSGGYAGGLQETQYF.

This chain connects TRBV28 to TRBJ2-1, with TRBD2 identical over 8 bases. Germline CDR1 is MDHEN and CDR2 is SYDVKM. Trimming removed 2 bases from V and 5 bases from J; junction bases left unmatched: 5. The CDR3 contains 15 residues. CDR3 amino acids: CASSLGSGNHNEQFF. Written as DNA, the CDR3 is TGTGCCAGCAGTTTAGGTAGCGGGAATCACAATGAGCAGTTCTTC.

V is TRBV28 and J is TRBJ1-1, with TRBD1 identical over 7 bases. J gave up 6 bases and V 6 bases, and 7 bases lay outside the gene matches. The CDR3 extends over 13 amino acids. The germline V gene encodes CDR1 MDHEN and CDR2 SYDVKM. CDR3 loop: CASSPPDRAEAFF. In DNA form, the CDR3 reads TGTGCCAGCAGCCCCCCCGACAGGGCTGAAGCTTTCTTT.